This is a list of T cell receptor beta chains from one sample in a study of shared clonotypes between healthy human individuals. Sequenced by immunoSEQ multiplex PCR; TCRdb stores in-frame clones only, minus some. The table shows about 2.1 million clones, with around 95% occurring only once. Input material: naive CD8+ T cells from PBMCs. The origin of the receptors is a young man in good health. Some clones in this sample may be carry-over from other donors' samples. Each CDR3 is given with its conserved first and last residue. The D gene is left open where the match is weak. Clone size is stated in some rows and not others, as once, few, many or a class when expanded.

>TRBJ2-2|TRBV1|-|once
CTSSQGRENDTGELFF
TGCACCAGCAGCCAAGGACGCGAAAACGACACCGGGGAGCTGTTTTTT
>TRBJ2-3|TRBV5-6|-|-
CASSAVGLEVLGTQYF
TGTGCCAGCAGCGCGGTGGGACTGGAAGTATTAGGGACGCAGTATTTT
>TRBJ1-2|TRBV2|TRBD1|-
CASSVPTGLTYGYTF
TGTGCCAGCAGTGTCCCGACAGGGCTCACTTATGGCTACACCTTC
>TRBJ2-1|TRBV5-6|-|-
CASSLAAKVQFF
TGTGCCAGCAGCTTGGCAGCGAAAGTGCAGTTCTTC
>TRBJ1-3|TRBV10-3|TRBD1|-
CAISDRDSGNTIYF
TGTGCCATCAGCGACCGGGACAGTGGAAACACCATATATTTT
>TRBJ2-7|TRBV7-9|TRBD2|-
CASSPGLAFYEQYF
TGTGCCAGCAGCCCGGGACTAGCGTTCTACGAGCAGTACTTC
>TRBJ2-1|TRBV27|-|-
CASSTPRADSYNEQFF
TGTGCCAGCAGCACCCCTCGGGCTGACTCCTACAATGAGCAGTTCTTC
>TRBJ2-2|TRBV9|-|-
CASSAYNTGELFF
TGTGCCAGCAGCGCCTACAACACCGGGGAGCTGTTTTTT
>TRBJ2-7|TRBV5-4|TRBD2|once
CASSFPGLEVEQYF
TGTGCCAGCAGCTTTCCGGGACTAGAGGTCGAGCAGTACTTC
>TRBJ1-5|TRBV25-1|-|-
CASSDSRDSNQPQHF
TGTGCCAGCAGTGATTCTCGGGATAGCAATCAGCCCCAGCATTTT
>TRBJ2-7|TRBV2|-|-
CASSDWSEDYEQYF
TGTGCCAGCAGTGATTGGTCAGAGGACTACGAGCAGTACTTC
>TRBJ1-4|TRBV7-9|-|-
CASSHFTGLGEKLFF
TGTGCCAGCAGCCATTTTACAGGGTTGGGAGAAAAACTGTTTTTT
>TRBJ1-5|TRBV27|-|-
CASSLTLGNQPQHF
TGTGCCAGCAGTTTAACTCTCGGGAACCAGCCCCAGCATTTT
>TRBJ1-3|TRBV4-2|-|-
CASSQDQVSGNTIYF
TGTGCCAGCAGCCAAGATCAGGTGTCTGGAAACACCATATATTTT
>TRBJ2-1|TRBV7-6|TRBD2|-
CASSLRTSGSTGEQFF
TGTGCCAGCAGCCTACGGACTAGCGGGAGTACGGGTGAGCAGTTCTTC
>TRBJ2-7|TRBV21-1|-|-
CASSKGCERGLSYEQYF
TGTGCCAGCAGCAAAGGATGCGAGCGAGGACTCTCCTACGAGCAGTACTTC
>TRBJ2-5|TRBV28|TRBD2|-
CASSPELAQETQYF
TGTGCCAGCAGTCCAGAACTAGCGCAAGAGACCCAGTACTTC
>TRBJ2-2|TRBV9|TRBD2|-
CASSGVAGGNTGELFF
TGTGCCAGCAGCGGAGTAGCGGGAGGGAACACCGGGGAGCTGTTTTTT
>TRBJ2-2|TRBV4-1|TRBD2|once
CASSQGLAGAGELFF
TGCGCCAGCAGCCAAGGACTAGCGGGAGCCGGGGAGCTGTTTTTT
>TRBJ2-2|TRBV6-5|-|-
CASSFGTGELFF
TGTGCCAGCAGTTTCGGGACAGGGGAGCTGTTTTTT
>TRBJ2-7|TRBV7-9|-|-
CASSLGSYEQYF
TGTGCCAGCAGCTTAGGGTCCTACGAGCAGTACTTC
>TRBJ2-3|TRBV25-1|-|-
CASSEFDWTDF
TGTGCCAGCAGTGAATTTGATTGGACCGATTTT
>TRBJ2-1|TRBV7-3|TRBD2|-
CASSSPVAGGNEQFF
TGTGCCAGCAGCTCCCCGGTAGCGGGAGGAAATGAGCAGTTCTTC
>TRBJ2-7|TRBV27|-|-
CASGSIPYEQYF
TGTGCCAGCGGGAGTATCCCCTACGAGCAGTACTTC
>TRBJ2-5|TRBV5-1|-|-
CASSLEEGEETQYF
TGCGCCAGCAGCTTGGAAGAGGGAGAAGAGACCCAGTACTTC
>TRBJ2-1|TRBV7-2|TRBD1|-
CASSLKQGYNEQFF
TGTGCCAGCAGCTTAAAACAGGGGTACAATGAGCAGTTCTTC
>TRBJ2-5|TRBV15|TRBD2|-
CATSRDREGETQYF
TGTGCCACCAGCAGAGATCGGGAGGGAGAGACCCAGTACTTC
>TRBJ1-3|TRBV4-1|-|-
CASSPGNTIYF
TGCGCCAGCAGCCCCGGGAACACCATATATTTT
>TRBJ2-2|TRBV7-9|TRBD2|once
CASSTRLAGTGELFF
TGTGCCAGCAGCACTAGACTAGCGGGAACCGGGGAGCTGTTTTTT
>TRBJ2-5|TRBV28|-|-
CASRGTGPGETQYF
TGTGCCAGCAGGGGCACGGGGCCGGGGGAGACCCAGTACTTC
>TRBJ2-3|TRBV15|-|once
CATSRGLASGDTQYF
TGTGCCACCAGCAGAGGGTTGGCGAGTGGAGATACGCAGTATTTT
>TRBJ2-3|TRBV7-6|-|-
CASSYLPGDTQYF
TGTGCCAGCAGCTACCTCCCGGGAGATACGCAGTATTTT
>TRBJ2-1|TRBV14|-|-
CASSPTRVGNEQFF
TGTGCCAGCAGCCCGACTCGGGTTGGCAATGAGCAGTTCTTC
>TRBJ2-7|TRBV29-1|-|once
CSVGGLVYEQYF
TGCAGCGTTGGTGGCCTTGTCTACGAGCAGTACTTC
>TRBJ2-1|TRBV6-6|-|-
CASSNSWDEQFF
TGTGCCAGCAGTAATTCATGGGATGAGCAGTTCTTC
>TRBJ2-1|TRBV7-9|TRBD2|-
CASSSGGSFYNEQFF
TGTGCCAGCAGCTCTGGCGGGAGTTTTTACAATGAGCAGTTCTTC
>TRBJ2-2|TRBV6-5|-|-
CASSNAKPKTGELFF
TGTGCCAGCAGTAACGCTAAGCCAAAAACCGGGGAGCTGTTTTTT
>TRBJ1-1|TRBV28|TRBD1|-
CASSLPTGVTEAFF
TGTGCCAGCAGTTTACCGACAGGGGTCACTGAAGCTTTCTTT
>TRBJ1-2|TRBV30|TRBD1|-
CAWSWGTAYGYTF
TGTGCCTGGAGTTGGGGGACAGCCTATGGCTACACCTTC
>TRBJ1-1|TRBV7-9|TRBD1|-
CASSANTGGTEAFF
TGTGCCAGCAGCGCTAATACAGGGGGGACTGAAGCTTTCTTT
>TRBJ2-3|TRBV28|TRBD1|-
CASSSATPGTVSNTDTQYF
TGTGCCAGCAGTTCCGCTACCCCCGGGACAGTCTCCAACACAGATACGCAGTATTTT
>TRBJ1-4|TRBV5-8|-|-
CASSRNPGGVAEKLFF
TGTGCCAGCAGCCGCAATCCGGGAGGGGTGGCTGAAAAACTGTTTTTT
>TRBJ1-1|TRBV29-1|-|-
CSVSPSIGAFF
TGCAGCGTCTCCCCGTCCATCGGGGCTTTCTTT
>TRBJ1-1|TRBV9|-|-
CASSVGAQGTEAFF
TGTGCCAGCAGCGTAGGGGCGCAGGGGACTGAAGCTTTCTTT
>TRBJ2-7|TRBV6-1|TRBD2|-
CATRLAVPYEQYF
TGTGCCACTCGACTAGCGGTGCCCTACGAGCAGTACTTC